These 26 T cell receptor beta chains came from one sample sequenced in a study of T cell responses to AZD1222 COVID-19 vaccine. Using immunoSEQ multiplex PCR, the repertoire was profiled, and TCRdb retains in-frame clones only, with some absent. This table holds 100,000 to 150,000 clones, approximately 87% found once. Source: peripheral blood, taken on day 0 of AZD1222 vaccination. The receptors stem from an adult in good health.

The chain combines TRBV29-1 with TRBJ1-1, with 9 bases identical to TRBD1. CDR3 length equals 13 residues. J was trimmed by 3 bases and V by 7 bases; bases with no gene match: 6. Germline V lookup: CDR1 SQVTM, CDR2 ANQGSEA. The CDR3 DNA is TGCAGCGGTGAGACAGGGGGGGACACTGAAGCTTTCTTT. This gives the protein CSGETGGDTEAFF.

This chain connects TRBV5-1 to TRBJ2-1; TRBD1 matches at 8 bases. Per germline, CDR1 SGHRS and CDR2 YFSETQ. After removal of 0 bases from V and 3 bases from J, the junction contained 5 bases not matched to a gene. The CDR3 spans 16 residues. In DNA, the CDR3 is TGCGCCAGCAGCTTGGGCAGGGGGCTTAACTACAATGAGCAGTTCTTC. As protein: CASSLGRGLNYNEQFF.

The V and J genes are TRBV7-6 and TRBJ2-7; 9 bases agree with TRBD2. CDR1 and CDR2 (germline): SGHVS, FNYEAQ. CDR3 size: 15 residues. Trimming took 2 bases from V and 5 from J; bases not matched to a gene: 7. The CDR3, as DNA: TGTGCCAGCAGCTTATCCGGGACTAGCACCGACGAGCAGTACTTC. Translating gives CASSLSGTSTDEQYF.

The gene calls are TRBV5-1 and TRBJ2-5; no definite D call. V was trimmed by 1 base and J by 2 bases, leaving 3 bases between them. Per germline, CDR1 SGHRS and CDR2 YFSETQ. The CDR3 sequence is 12 residues long. The CDR3 DNA reads TGCGCCAGCAGCTTGCAACAAGAGACCCAGTACTTC. Its protein product is CASSLQQETQYF.

V usage is TRBV3-1 (or the pseudogene TRBV3-2) and J usage is TRBJ2-5, with D possibly called TRBD1 or TRBD2 (6 bases each). There are 17 residues in the CDR3. V was shortened by 0 bases and J by 4 bases, with 18 bases between the two germline ends. Germline V gene lookup returns CDR1 LGHDT and CDR2 YNNKEL (reference sequence). The CDR3 is CASSQEKIGRGRETQYF. CDR3 in DNA: TGTGCCAGCAGCCAAGAAAAGATCGGTCGGGGGCGAGAGACCCAGTACTTC.

J is TRBJ1-1 and V is TRBV7-8; 7 positions match TRBD1. With 5 bases clipped from V and 5 bases from J, the junction kept 2 bases outside the gene matches. This CDR3 has 12 amino acids. Germline CDR1 reads SGHVS; CDR2 reads FQNEAQ. The CDR3 loop reads CASSPGGTEAFF. The CDR3 nucleotides read TGTGCCAGCAGCCCAGGGGGAACTGAAGCTTTCTTT.

The chain uses TRBV6-6 and TRBJ1-2; 7 positions match TRBD1. The CDR3 loop spans 13 amino acids. Germline V gene data show CDR1 as MNHNY and CDR2 as SVGAGI (reference sequence). V shed 0 bases, J shed 7 bases, and the junction held 2 bases outside the gene matches. The CDR3 is CASSYSQGSGYTF. CDR3 in DNA: TGTGCCAGCAGTTACTCACAGGGGTCTGGCTACACCTTC.

This chain connects TRBV25-1 to TRBJ1-1, with 7 bases that match TRBD1. This CDR3 has 13 residues. With 11 bases clipped from V and 4 bases from J, the junction kept 10 bases outside the gene matches. In germline, CDR1 is MGHDK, CDR2 SYGVNS. CDR3 DNA sequence: TGTGCCTCCAGAAACAGGGGCCTCACTGAAGCTTTCTTT. It translates to CASRNRGLTEAFF.

This clone was found a few times. This sequence joins TRBV4-2 and TRBJ2-2; 10 bases map to TRBD1. From germline, CDR1 is LGHNA and CDR2 YNFKEQ. The trim removed 8 bases at V and 3 bases at J, leaving 3 bases unmatched. The CDR3 is 14 residues long. In nucleotides, the CDR3 is TGTGCCAGCCAAGGACAGGGGGACACCGGGGAGCTGTTTTTT. Protein sequence: CASQGQGDTGELFF.

This clone occurred once. The chain joins TRBV5-4 to TRBJ2-7; 11 bases are shared with TRBD1. After removal of 4 bases from V and 6 bases from J, the junction contained 3 bases not matched to a gene. Germline V lookup: CDR1 SGHNT, CDR2 YYREEE (reference sequence). This CDR3 has 13 amino acids. In DNA, the CDR3 is TGTGCCAGCAGCGCGGGACAGGGGGGCGAGCAGTACTTC. Encoded protein: CASSAGQGGEQYF. The full variable domain, rest sourced from reference TRBV5-4 and TRBJ2-7, is ETGVTQSPTHLIKTRGQQVTLRCSSQSGHNTVSWYQQALGQGPQFIFQYYREEENGRGNFPPRFSGLQFPNYSSELNVNALELDDSALYLCASSAGQGGEQYFGPGTRLTVT.

CDR3 bases: TGTGCCAGCTCAAACAGGGGGACAGGGGCCTACGAGCAGTACTTC. Translated, it gives CASSNRGTGAYEQYF. This rearrangement joins TRBV18 to TRBJ2-7; TRBD1 aligns across 10 bases. This CDR3 spans 15 amino acids. Trimming cost V 5 bases and J 2 bases; bases outside gene matches: 6. Germline loops: CDR1 KGHSH, CDR2 LQKENI.

The chain joins TRBV5-6 to TRBJ2-1; either TRBD1 or TRBD2 may fit D (5 bases each). Germline loops: CDR1 SGHDT, CDR2 YYEEEE. Trimming removed 1 base from V and 8 bases from J, with 10 bases in between. CDR3 size: 13 residues. The CDR3 DNA is TGTGCCAGCAGCTTGCGAGGGGCCGATGAGCAGTTCTTC. Its protein product is CASSLRGADEQFF.

This chain joins TRBV30 and TRBJ1-5; D remains unclear. CDR3 length: 14 residues. V lost 2 bases to trimming and J lost 3 bases, with 11 bases between them. Germline CDR1 reads GTSNPN; CDR2 reads SVGIG (reference sequence). CDR3 nucleotide sequence: TGTGCCTGGAGTTTGTGGGGAGACAATCAGCCCCAGCATTTT. This translates into CAWSLWGDNQPQHF. Using reference TRBV30 and TRBJ1-5 for the parts outside the CDR3, the full variable domain is SQTIHQWPATLVQPVGSPLSLECTVEGTSNPNLYWYRQAAGRGLQLLFYSVGIGQISSEVPQNLSASRPQDRQFILSSKKLLLSDSGFYLCAWSLWGDNQPQHFGDGTRLSIL.

The gene calls are TRBV19 and TRBJ1-5; possible D gene TRBD1, 5 bases. V was cut by 7 bases and J by 5 bases, with 9 bases left in between. From germline, CDR1 is LNHDA and CDR2 SQIVND (reference sequence). The CDR3 extends over 12 amino acids. CDR3 region: CASTAGYQPQHF. In DNA form, the CDR3 reads TGTGCCAGTACCGCAGGGTATCAGCCCCAGCATTTT.

CDR3 DNA sequence: TGTGCCAGCAGCCAGTACGCCGGGACCACTAATGAAAAACTGTTTTTT. Amino acid sequence: CASSQYAGTTNEKLFF. V is TRBV11-1 and J is TRBJ1-4; tentatively, D is TRBD1 (5 bases). There are 16 residues in the CDR3. Germline CDR1 SGHAT, CDR2 FQDESV (reference sequence). V lost 5 bases and J lost 2, with 15 bases in between.

The chain combines TRBV7-2 with TRBJ2-3; weak D call: TRBD1 (6 bases). Germline loops: CDR1 SGHTA, CDR2 FQGNSA. This CDR3 comprises 15 residues. Deletions cut 0 bases from V and 4 bases from J, with 11 bases between. The CDR3 DNA follows: TGTGCCAGCAGCTTAGCGGGCAGGGGCGCAGATACGCAGTATTTT. This encodes CASSLAGRGADTQYF.

The chain has TRBV7-2 and TRBJ1-1, with D perhaps TRBD1 (5 bases). Germline V gene lookup returns CDR1 SGHTA and CDR2 FQGNSA. V was cut by 9 bases and J by 1 base, with 12 bases left in between. There are 13 residues in the CDR3. The DNA of the CDR3 is TGTGCCAGTAGACAGCAGCGGAACACTGAAGCTTTCTTT. It encodes CASRQQRNTEAFF.

The J gene is TRBJ1-5, the V gene TRBV25-1, with TRBD1 as a possible D gene (6 bases). Germline CDR1 is MGHDK and CDR2 is SYGVNS. V lost 1 base and J 3 bases, leaving 10 bases between the germline ends. The CDR3 extends over 15 amino acids. The CDR3: CASSELGGPNQPQHF. In DNA, the CDR3 is TGTGCCAGCAGTGAATTGGGGGGGCCCAATCAGCCCCAGCATTTT. The full variable domain, completed using reference TRBV25-1 and TRBJ1-5, is EADIYQTPRYLVIGTGKKITLECSQTMGHDKMYWYQQDPGMELHLIHYSYGVNSTEKGDLSSESTVSRIRTEHFPLTLESARPSHTSQYLCASSELGGPNQPQHFGDGTRLSIL.

The chain joins TRBV5-4 to TRBJ1-3; a weak D match, TRBD1 (5 bases). Trimming removed 6 bases from V and 3 bases from J, with 13 bases in between. This CDR3 is 14 amino acids long. Germline CDR1 reads SGHNT; CDR2 reads YYREEE (reference sequence). As DNA, the CDR3 is TGTGCCAGCACCCGGGAGGGGCATGGAAACACCATATATTTT. Amino acid sequence: CASTREGHGNTIYF.

The V gene is TRBV5-4, the J gene TRBJ2-5; D possibly corresponds to TRBD2 (6 bases). The CDR3 covers 14 residues. Germline lookup yields CDR1 SGHNT and CDR2 YYREEE (reference sequence). Trimming pared 2 bases from V and 0 bases from J, leaving 8 bases between. CDR3 nucleotides: TGTGCCAGCAGCTTCGGGACTCACCAAGAGACCCAGTACTTC. It is translated as CASSFGTHQETQYF.

This clone was counted between two and nine times. This rearrangement joins TRBV5-1 to TRBJ2-1; 7 positions agree with TRBD2. CDR3 size: 19 residues. Germline-derived CDR1 and CDR2 are SGHRS and YFSETQ. J lost 0 bases, V lost 1 base, and 13 bases had no gene match. The CDR3 is CASSLTGSSGVSSYNEQFF. Written as DNA, the CDR3 is TGCGCCAGCAGCTTGACCGGGTCCAGCGGGGTAAGCTCCTACAATGAGCAGTTCTTC.

The chain's CDR3 is CASSLQASGNTIYF. The CDR3 coding sequence is TGTGCCAGCAGCTTGCAGGCCTCCGGAAACACCATATATTTT. This rearrangement joins TRBV7-8 to TRBJ1-3; the D is unclear. This CDR3 is 14 amino acids long. Trimming left V 3 bases short and J 4 bases short, with 10 bases between. The V gene's germline CDR1 is SGHVS and CDR2 FQNEAQ. Looking up the rest from reference TRBV7-8 and TRBJ1-3 gives the full variable domain: GAGVSQSPRYKVAKRGQDVALRCDPISGHVSLFWYQQALGQGPEFLTYFQNEAQLDKSGLPSDRFFAERPEGSVSTLKIQRTQQEDSAVYLCASSLQASGNTIYFGEGSWLTVV.

For the CDR3, the DNA is TGTGCCAGCAGCTTCAGCAGCGGGGGCCCAACGGGCTACACCTTC. Residues: CASSFSSGGPTGYTF. The chain links TRBV7-9 to TRBJ1-2; D perhaps matches TRBD1 (6 bases). V gave up 3 bases and J gave up 8 bases, with 19 bases separating them. Germline CDR1 and CDR2: SEHNR and FQNEAQ (reference sequence). CDR3 length equals 15 residues.

The chain is built from TRBV28 and TRBJ1-5; D gene unclear. Germline CDR1 MDHEN, CDR2 SYDVKM. The V gene lost 2 bases and the J gene lost 0 bases, with 5 bases spanning the gap. There are 14 residues in the CDR3. The CDR3: CASSLMVSNQPQHF. For the CDR3, the DNA is TGTGCCAGCAGTTTAATGGTTAGCAATCAGCCCCAGCATTTT.

This clone appeared a few times. V usage is TRBV6-4 and J usage is TRBJ1-1; D not resolved. V lost 3 bases to trimming and J lost 2 bases, with 16 bases between them. Germline V gene sequence: CDR1 MRHNA, CDR2 SNTAGT. The CDR3 covers 16 residues. CDR3 DNA sequence: TGTGCCAGCAGTGATTCCTACAACACGGCCAACACTGAAGCTTTCTTT. Protein: CASSDSYNTANTEAFF.

The V gene is TRBV19, the J gene TRBJ2-1; D is unclear. Germline V gene data show CDR1 as LNHDA and CDR2 as SQIVND (reference sequence). V was clipped by 0 bases and J by 0 bases, with 9 bases between them. CDR3 size: 16 residues. DNA for the CDR3: TGTGCCAGTAGTATAGACCACACGAGCTCCTACAATGAGCAGTTCTTC. Translation: CASSIDHTSSYNEQFF. Combining the CDR3 with reference TRBV19 and TRBJ2-1 gives the whole variable domain DGGITQSPKYLFRKEGQNVTLSCEQNLNHDAMYWYRQDPGQGLRLIYYSQIVNDFQKGDIAEGYSVSREKKESFPLTVTSAQKNPTAFYLCASSIDHTSSYNEQFFGPGTRLTVL.